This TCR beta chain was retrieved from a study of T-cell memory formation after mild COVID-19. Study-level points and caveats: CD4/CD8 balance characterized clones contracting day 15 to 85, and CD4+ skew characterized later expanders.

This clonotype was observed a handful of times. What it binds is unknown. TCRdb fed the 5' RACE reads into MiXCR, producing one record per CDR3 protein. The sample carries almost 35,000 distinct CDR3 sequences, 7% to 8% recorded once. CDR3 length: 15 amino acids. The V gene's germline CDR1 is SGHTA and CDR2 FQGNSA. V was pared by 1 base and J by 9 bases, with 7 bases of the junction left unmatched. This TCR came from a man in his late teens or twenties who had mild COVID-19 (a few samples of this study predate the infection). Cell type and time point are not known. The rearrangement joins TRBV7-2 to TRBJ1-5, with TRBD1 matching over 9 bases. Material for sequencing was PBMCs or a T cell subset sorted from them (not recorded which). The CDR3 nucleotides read TGTGCCAGCAGCTTAGAAGGGACAGGGCGTCGGCCCCAGCATTTT. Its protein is CASSLEGTGRRPQHF. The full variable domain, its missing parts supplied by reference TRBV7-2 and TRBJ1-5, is GAGVSQSPSNKVTEKGKDVELRCDPISGHTALYWYRQSLGQGLEFLIYFQGNSAPDKSGLPSDRFSAERTGGSVSTLTIQRTQQEDSAVYLCASSLEGTGRRPQHFGDGTRLSIL.